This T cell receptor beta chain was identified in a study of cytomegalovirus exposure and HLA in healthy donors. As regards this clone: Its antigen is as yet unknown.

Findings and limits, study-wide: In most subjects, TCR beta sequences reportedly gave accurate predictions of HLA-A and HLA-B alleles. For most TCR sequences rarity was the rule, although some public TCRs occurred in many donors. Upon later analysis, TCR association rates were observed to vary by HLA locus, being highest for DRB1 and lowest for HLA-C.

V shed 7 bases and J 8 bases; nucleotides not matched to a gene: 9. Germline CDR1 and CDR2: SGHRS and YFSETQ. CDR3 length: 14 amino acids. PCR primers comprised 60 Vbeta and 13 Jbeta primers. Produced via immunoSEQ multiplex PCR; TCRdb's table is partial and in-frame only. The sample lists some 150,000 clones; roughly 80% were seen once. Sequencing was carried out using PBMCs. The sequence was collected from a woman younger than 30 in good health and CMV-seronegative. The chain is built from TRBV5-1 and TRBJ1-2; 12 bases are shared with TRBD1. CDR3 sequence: CASQTGTGGRGYTF. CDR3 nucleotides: TGCGCCAGCCAGACGGGGACAGGGGGCCGGGGCTACACCTTC.